This T cell receptor (beta chain) was recorded in a study of immune evolution from preneoplasia to lung adenocarcinoma. Study-wide context: HLA loss of heterozygosity: 6% to 7.5% AIS, more than 14% MIA, roughly 30% ADC, none AAH. Study results and caveats: Top clone frequencies peaked in normal lung, apparently declining through invasive adenocarcinoma.

Each case's diagnosis was confirmed by two pathologists on H&E. Turning to this clone: Its antigen is unknown.

Profiled with immunoSEQ multiplex PCR; TCRdb holds only in-frame clones, not every one. The table records 4,500 to 6,500 clones, about 86% of them present only once. The V gene's germline CDR1 is SGHAT and CDR2 FQNNGV. V dropped 5 bases and J dropped 1 base, with 7 bases sitting between them. The CDR3 runs 13 residues. This chain connects TRBV11-2 to TRBJ2-3, with a weak D call TRBD1 (5 bases). The sequenced sample consisted of FFPE invasive lung adenocarcinoma tissue. This receptor was identified in a person between 50 and 69 years old with lung adenocarcinoma. The CDR3 DNA sequence: TGTGCCAGCAGCCCAGGGCGCACAGATACGCAGTATTTT. Translating gives CASSPGRTDTQYF.